This TCR beta chain stems from a study of beta chain features in type 1 diabetes. The V gene lost 3 bases and the J gene lost 5 bases, with 2 bases spanning the gap. CDR3 size: 10 residues. Germline values: CDR1 DFQATT, CDR2 SNEGSKA (reference sequence). This clone was seen a handful of times. Reverse transcribing all isolated RNA meant expressed TCRB transcripts were sequenced. Generated by immunoSEQ multiplex PCR, the TCRdb table keeps only in-frame clones and is missing some. The data contain approximately 250,000 clones, 9.6% of them singletons. Sequencing used naive CD4+ T cells from blood. This sequence joins TRBV20-1 and TRBJ2-1; D not resolved. The sequence was obtained from a woman aged 18-30 years in good health. The CDR3 spells CSASNNEQFF. The CDR3 region has the DNA TGCAGTGCTAGTAACAATGAGCAGTTCTTC.